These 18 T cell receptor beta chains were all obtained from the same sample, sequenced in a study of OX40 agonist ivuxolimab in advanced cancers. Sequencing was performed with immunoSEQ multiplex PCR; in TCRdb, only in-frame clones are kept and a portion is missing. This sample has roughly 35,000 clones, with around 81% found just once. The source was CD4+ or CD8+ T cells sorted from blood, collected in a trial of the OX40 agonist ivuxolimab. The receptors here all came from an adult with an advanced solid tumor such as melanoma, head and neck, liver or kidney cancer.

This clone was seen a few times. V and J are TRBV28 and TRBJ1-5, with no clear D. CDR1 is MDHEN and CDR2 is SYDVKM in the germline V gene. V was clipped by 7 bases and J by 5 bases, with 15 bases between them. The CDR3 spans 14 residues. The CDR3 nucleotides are TGTGCCAGCAACCGACCGACGCGACATCAGCCCCAGCATTTT. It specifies CASNRPTRHQPQHF.

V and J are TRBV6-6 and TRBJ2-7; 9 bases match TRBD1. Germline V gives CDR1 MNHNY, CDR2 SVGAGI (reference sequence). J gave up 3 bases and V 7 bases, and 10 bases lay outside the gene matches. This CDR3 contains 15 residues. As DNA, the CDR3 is TGTGCCAGCACCAACCGTCTGGGACAGGGCTACGAGCAGTACTTC. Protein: CASTNRLGQGYEQYF.

CDR3 in amino acids: CASSPDGQGYGYTF. The CDR3, as DNA: TGTGCCAGCTCACCGGACGGACAGGGGTATGGCTACACCTTC. This sequence joins TRBV18 and TRBJ1-2; 9 bases fit TRBD1. The CDR3 spans 14 residues. CDR1 and CDR2 (germline): KGHSH, LQKENI. V lost 3 bases, J lost 5 bases, and 4 bases stayed unmatched.

This chain's CDR3 is CASSSWGAAAYNEQFF. The CDR3, as DNA: TGTGCCAGCAGCTCTTGGGGGGCAGCAGCCTACAATGAGCAGTTCTTC. The V gene is TRBV14, the J gene TRBJ2-1, with D possibly being TRBD1 or TRBD2 (6 bases each). The germline gives CDR1 SGHDN, CDR2 FVKESK. With 5 bases removed from V and 2 bases from J, the gap between germline ends came to 16 bases. This CDR3 has 16 amino acids.

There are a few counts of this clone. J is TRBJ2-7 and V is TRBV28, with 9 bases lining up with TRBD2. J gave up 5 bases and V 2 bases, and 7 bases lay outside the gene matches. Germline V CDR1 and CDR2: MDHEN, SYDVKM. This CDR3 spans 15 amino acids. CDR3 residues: CASSLIPSGMNEQYF. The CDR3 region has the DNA TGTGCCAGCAGTTTAATCCCTAGCGGGATGAACGAGCAGTACTTC. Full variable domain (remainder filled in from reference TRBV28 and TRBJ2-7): DVKVTQSSRYLVKRTGEKVFLECVQDMDHENMFWYRQDPGLGLRLIYFSYDVKMKEKGDIPEGYSVSREKKERFSLILESASTNQTSMYLCASSLIPSGMNEQYFGPGTRLTVT.

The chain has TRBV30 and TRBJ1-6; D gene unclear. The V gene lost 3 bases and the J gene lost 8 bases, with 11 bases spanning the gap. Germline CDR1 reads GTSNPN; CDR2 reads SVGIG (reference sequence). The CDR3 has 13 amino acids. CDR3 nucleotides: TGTGCCTGGAGGGGGTCGGAGTATTCACCCCTCCACTTT. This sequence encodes CAWRGSEYSPLHF.

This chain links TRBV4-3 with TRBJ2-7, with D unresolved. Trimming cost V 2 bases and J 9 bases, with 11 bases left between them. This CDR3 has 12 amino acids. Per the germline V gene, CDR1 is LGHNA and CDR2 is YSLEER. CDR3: CASSQPYERQYF. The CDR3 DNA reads TGCGCCAGCAGCCAACCATACGAGCGGCAGTACTTC.

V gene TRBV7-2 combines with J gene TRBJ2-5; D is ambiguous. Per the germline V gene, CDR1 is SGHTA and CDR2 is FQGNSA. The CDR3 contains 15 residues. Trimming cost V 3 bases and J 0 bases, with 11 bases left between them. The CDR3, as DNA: TGTGCCAGCAGCTTGTCAAGCGCGTACCAAGAGACCCAGTACTTC. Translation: CASSLSSAYQETQYF.

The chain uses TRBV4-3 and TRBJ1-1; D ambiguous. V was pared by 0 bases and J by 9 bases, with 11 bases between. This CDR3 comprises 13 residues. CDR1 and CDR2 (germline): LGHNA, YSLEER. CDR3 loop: CASSQEGRGKAFF. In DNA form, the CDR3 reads TGCGCCAGCAGCCAAGAAGGCCGAGGGAAAGCTTTCTTT.

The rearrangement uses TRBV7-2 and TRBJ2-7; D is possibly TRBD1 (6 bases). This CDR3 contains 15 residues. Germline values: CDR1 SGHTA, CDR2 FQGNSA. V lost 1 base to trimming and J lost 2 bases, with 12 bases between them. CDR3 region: CASSLGYGQPYEQYF. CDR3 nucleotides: TGTGCCAGCAGCTTAGGTTACGGACAGCCCTACGAGCAGTACTTC. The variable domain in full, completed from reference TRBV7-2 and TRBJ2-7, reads GAGVSQSPSNKVTEKGKDVELRCDPISGHTALYWYRQSLGQGLEFLIYFQGNSAPDKSGLPSDRFSAERTGGSVSTLTIQRTQQEDSAVYLCASSLGYGQPYEQYFGPGTRLTVT.

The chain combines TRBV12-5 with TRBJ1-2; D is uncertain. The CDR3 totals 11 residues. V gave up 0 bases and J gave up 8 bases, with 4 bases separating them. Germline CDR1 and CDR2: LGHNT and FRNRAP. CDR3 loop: CASGLVRGYTF. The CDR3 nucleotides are TGTGCTAGTGGTTTGGTTAGGGGCTACACCTTC.

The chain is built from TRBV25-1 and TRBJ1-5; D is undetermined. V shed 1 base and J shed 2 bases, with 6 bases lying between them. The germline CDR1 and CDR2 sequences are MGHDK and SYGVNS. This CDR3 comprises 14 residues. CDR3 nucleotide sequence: TGTGCCAGCAGTGAATTGAGGGGCAATCAGCCCCAGCATTTT. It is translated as CASSELRGNQPQHF.

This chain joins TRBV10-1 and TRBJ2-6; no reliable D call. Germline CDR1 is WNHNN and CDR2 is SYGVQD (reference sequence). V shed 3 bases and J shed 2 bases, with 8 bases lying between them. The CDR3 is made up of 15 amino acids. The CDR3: CASSDNRAGANVLTF. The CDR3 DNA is TGCGCCAGCAGTGATAACAGAGCTGGGGCCAACGTCCTGACTTTC.

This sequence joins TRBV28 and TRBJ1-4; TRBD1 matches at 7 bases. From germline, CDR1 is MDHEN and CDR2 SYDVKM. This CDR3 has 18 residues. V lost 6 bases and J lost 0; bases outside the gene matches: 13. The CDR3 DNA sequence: TGTGCCAGCAGCCTAGGACAGGTACCTTCTGCAACTAATGAAAAACTGTTTTTT. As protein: CASSLGQVPSATNEKLFF.

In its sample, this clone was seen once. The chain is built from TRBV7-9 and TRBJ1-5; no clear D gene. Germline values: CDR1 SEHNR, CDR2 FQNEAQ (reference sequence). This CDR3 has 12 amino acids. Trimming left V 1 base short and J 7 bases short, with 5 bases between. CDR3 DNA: TGTGCCAGCAGCTTAGGCGGCCAGCCCCAGCATTTT. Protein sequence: CASSLGGQPQHF.

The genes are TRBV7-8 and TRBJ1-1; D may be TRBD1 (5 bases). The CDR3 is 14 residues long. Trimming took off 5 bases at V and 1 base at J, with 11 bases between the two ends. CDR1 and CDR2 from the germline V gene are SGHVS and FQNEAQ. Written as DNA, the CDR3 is TGTGCCAGCAGCACAGGCGGGGGGAACACTGAAGCTTTCTTT. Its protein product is CASSTGGGNTEAFF.

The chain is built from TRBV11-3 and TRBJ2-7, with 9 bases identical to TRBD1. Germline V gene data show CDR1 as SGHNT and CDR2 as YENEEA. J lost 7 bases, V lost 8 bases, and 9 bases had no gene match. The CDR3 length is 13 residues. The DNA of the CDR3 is TGTGCCAGCTCCATACAGGGGGCTGATGAGCAGTACTTC. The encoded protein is CASSIQGADEQYF. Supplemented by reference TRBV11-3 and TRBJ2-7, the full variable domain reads EAGVVQSPRYKIIEKKQPVAFWCNPISGHNTLYWYLQNLGQGPELLIRYENEEAVDDSQLPKDRFSAERLKGVDSTLKIQPAELGDSAVYLCASSIQGADEQYFGPGTRLTVT.

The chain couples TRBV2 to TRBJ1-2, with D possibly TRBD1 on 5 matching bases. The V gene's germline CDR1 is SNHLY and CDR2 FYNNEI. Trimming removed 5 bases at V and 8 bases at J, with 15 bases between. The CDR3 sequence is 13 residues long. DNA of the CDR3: TGTGCCAGCAGTTTGGGTCGGGGCAGCGGCTACACCTTC. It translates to CASSLGRGSGYTF.